This T cell receptor beta chain was retrieved from a study of blood T cell repertoires in COVID-19 (dated by TCRdb to 2019 to 2021). About the full investigation: Collaborator samples came from the United States, Italy and Spain and covered acute and convalescent phases of COVID-19. The material from the prospective study consisted of cDNA or gDNA derived from T cells, B-cell-depleted T cells, or PBMCs. Deeply sampled blood TCRbeta repertoires from subjects exposed to, actively infected with, or recovered from COVID-19 were included in the dataset. The repertoires were released in a freely available public database meant as a resource for research on the immune response to SARS-CoV-2. The samples were drawn from two sources: the first 160 participants of the ongoing ImmuneRACE study, and 1,000 to 1,500 subjects contributed by 6 global collaborators. A de-identified subject ID, COVID-19 status, age in years and sex were almost always included in the sample metadata. HLA class I and class II types, where available, came from metadata supplied by the sample provider rather than from assay-based typing.

The immunoSEQ Assay, a bias-controlled multiplex PCR, was used to amplify TCRbeta CDR3 regions from genomic DNA. In the paper's pipeline: The number of nucleated cells in each sample was estimated by amplification of reference gene primers within the assay. To quantify the absolute abundance of each unique TCRbeta CDR3 rearrangement, sequence reads were collapsed and filtered. For each sample, productive Simpson clonality was calculated by taking the square root of Simpson's diversity index across productive rearrangements. Entries here come from immuneACCESS through TCRdb and include only in-frame sequences with V and J called. Some clones fail to appear in such tables; in the studies checked, an unresolved V gene covers under half of the shortfall, and the cause of the remainder is unknown. V and J calls and clone size are those listed in that table; D and trimming were worked out from the DNA. The sample table lists under 400,000 clones, roughly 88% of them with a count of one. Of the sample, under 3% is held by the ten largest clones.

The full study reports these points: The quantity of clinical and demographic metadata differed by source and by participant and was supplied without curation.

In Seattle, one collaborating source enrolled patients while the infection was active and tracked those patients longitudinally over the course of disease. The collaborating institutions used their own protocols to collect whole blood in K2EDTA tubes. Collaborator samples were shipped for TCRbeta analysis as frozen whole blood, isolated PBMCs, or DNA extracted from either sample type. V and J are truncated by 5 bases and 0 bases respectively, leaving an intervening sequence of 14 bases. The CDR3 spans 16 residues, from the cysteine through the phenylalanine. Only the CDR3 DNA is retained, 48 bases long and in frame from the first base. The germline V gene sets CDR1 to MDHEN and CDR2 to SYDVKM. In the case of this clone: Its antigen is still unknown. Base quality data are lacking; no much larger clone is found one base away.

The receptor comes from a woman aged 25 to 39 with COVID-19, enrolled during active disease. Sequencing used peripheral blood. This receptor chain uses TRBV28 and TRBJ2-4; no D gene is confidently identified. The DNA sequence reads TGTGCCAGCAGTCCCCCCGGGTCGGTAGCCAAAAACATTCAGTACTTC. It translates to CASSPPGSVAKNIQYF.